The TCR beta chain described here comes from a study of blood T cell repertoires in COVID-19. From germline, CDR1 is LGHDT and CDR2 YNNKEL (reference sequence). The CDR3 is made up of 17 amino acids. V lost 0 bases, J lost 7 bases, and 11 bases stayed unmatched. Categorization into cohorts depended on clinical history that participants reported. Data came from immunoSEQ multiplex PCR; TCRdb stores just in-frame clones and leaves some out. The profile shows some 290,000 clones, approximately 91% of them singletons. This clonotype was obtained from a woman aged 40 to 50 with acute COVID-19. The source material was PBMCs or T cells enriched from blood (not recorded which). The V gene is TRBV3-1 (or the pseudogene TRBV3-2), the J gene TRBJ2-1, with TRBD2 matching 8 bases. CDR3 DNA sequence: TGTGCCAGCAGCCAAGATCGGGGGGGGCCCGGGGCGAATGAGCAGTTCTTC. Protein: CASSQDRGGPGANEQFF.